This is a list of T cell receptor beta chains from one sample in a study of OX40 agonist ivuxolimab in advanced cancers. TCRdb's table, derived via immunoSEQ multiplex PCR, lists solely in-frame clones and lacks some. This table has some 19,000 clones, 83% appearing once. This specimen consisted of CD4+ or CD8+ T cells sorted from blood, obtained in a trial of the OX40 agonist ivuxolimab. The receptors were sampled from an adult with an advanced solid tumor such as melanoma, head and neck, liver or kidney cancer. The CDR3 runs from the conserved cysteine through the conserved F or W. D genes are given only for firm matches. The listing skips clone size in some rows; elsewhere it reads once, few, many or a size class.

V gene	D gene	J gene	clone size	CDR3 protein	CDR3 DNA
TRBV30	TRBD2	TRBJ2-5	-	CAWSRVAGEQETQYF	TGTGCCTGGAGTCGGGTAGCGGGGGAACAAGAGACCCAGTACTTC
TRBV9	TRBD1	TRBJ1-4	-	CASSTGTGGAGEKLFF	TGTGCCAGCAGCACTGGGACAGGGGGCGCGGGTGAAAAACTGTTTTTT
TRBV7-9	TRBD2	TRBJ2-5	-	CASSSRTRGLTQYF	TGTGCCAGCAGCTCCCGGACTAGGGGTTTGACCCAGTACTTC
TRBV4-3	TRBD2	TRBJ2-7	-	CASSQDLGGGSYEQYF	TGCGCCAGCAGCCAAGATTTGGGGGGGGGCTCCTACGAGCAGTACTTC
TRBV11-1	-	TRBJ2-3	once	CASSQIDRTGTDTQYF	TGTGCCAGCAGCCAAATAGACCGGACGGGCACAGATACGCAGTATTTT
TRBV14	-	TRBJ2-3	-	CASSRIRADTQYF	TGTGCCAGCAGCAGGATCAGGGCAGATACGCAGTATTTT
TRBV19	TRBD1	TRBJ1-2	-	CASRNPDRTGEVYGYTF	TGTGCCAGTAGAAACCCCGACCGGACAGGGGAGGTCTATGGCTACACCTTC
TRBV18	-	TRBJ2-3	-	CASSPRQGTDTQYF	TGTGCCAGCTCGCCGCGTCAGGGGACAGATACGCAGTATTTT
TRBV4-1	TRBD2	TRBJ2-3	-	CASSQQTSGGSDTQYF	TGCGCCAGCAGCCAACAGACTAGCGGGGGTTCGGATACGCAGTATTTT
TRBV9	TRBD2	TRBJ2-2	once	CASSEGLAPNTGELFF	TGTGCCAGCAGCGAGGGACTAGCGCCGAACACCGGGGAGCTGTTTTTT
TRBV6-5	-	TRBJ2-7	few	CASKQGPRPSYEQYF	TGTGCCAGCAAGCAGGGGCCCAGACCTTCCTACGAGCAGTACTTC
TRBV14	-	TRBJ2-2	once	CASSSRWTDFNTGELFF	TGTGCCAGCAGCTCCCGCTGGACAGATTTTAACACCGGGGAGCTGTTTTTT
TRBV15	-	TRBJ2-3	-	CATSRDGEADTQYF	TGTGCCACCAGCAGAGATGGGGAGGCAGATACGCAGTATTTT
TRBV23-1	-	TRBJ2-2	-	CASSHYRNTGELFF	TGCGCCAGCAGTCATTACAGGAACACCGGGGAGCTGTTTTTT
TRBV5-1	-	TRBJ2-1	-	CASSRSLSSGSNEQFF	TGCGCCAGCAGTCGCTCCCTTAGTTCGGGGTCAAATGAGCAGTTCTTC
TRBV7-8	-	TRBJ1-2	once	CASSLAGGNYGYTF	TGTGCCAGCAGCTTAGCTGGGGGCAACTATGGCTACACCTTC
TRBV6-1	TRBD1	TRBJ1-5	-	CASSGRPRDRVYSNQPQHF	TGTGCCAGCAGTGGCCGACCCCGGGACAGGGTCTATAGCAATCAGCCCCAGCATTTT
TRBV7-3	TRBD2	TRBJ2-3	-	CASSRLAGVGDTQYF	TGTGCCAGCAGCAGATTAGCGGGGGTAGGAGATACGCAGTATTTT
TRBV5-1	TRBD1	TRBJ2-5	-	CASSYTGASETQYF	TGCGCCAGCAGCTACACAGGGGCCTCGGAGACCCAGTACTTC
TRBV7-3	TRBD1	TRBJ2-2	once	CASSLGDRGLWNTGELFF	TGTGCCAGCAGCTTAGGGGACAGGGGGCTTTGGAACACCGGGGAGCTGTTTTTT
TRBV28	TRBD2	TRBJ2-7	-	CASMEVLAGGPSYEQYF	TGTGCCAGCATGGAGGTACTAGCGGGGGGGCCGTCCTACGAGCAGTACTTC
TRBV13	TRBD2	TRBJ2-3	-	CASSSRTSGRGDTQYF	TGTGCCAGCAGCTCCCGGACTAGCGGCCGGGGAGATACGCAGTATTTT
TRBV10-3	-	TRBJ2-6	-	CAISGLETSSSGANVLTF	TGTGCCATCAGTGGTCTCGAGACATCCTCCTCTGGGGCCAACGTCCTGACTTTC
TRBV14	-	TRBJ2-5	-	CASSSTIQQTQYF	TGTGCCAGCAGCTCCACGATTCAACAGACCCAGTACTTC
TRBV19	TRBD2	TRBJ2-1	-	CASSLPRASGNNEQFF	TGTGCCAGTAGTCTCCCGAGGGCTAGCGGAAACAATGAGCAGTTCTTC
TRBV23-1	-	TRBJ1-2	-	CASSLPYGYTF	TGCGCCAGCAGTCTCCCTTATGGCTACACCTTC
TRBV11-2	-	TRBJ2-6	-	CASSLEGQGSGANVLTF	TGTGCCAGCAGCTTAGAGGGGCAGGGATCTGGGGCCAACGTCCTGACTTTC
TRBV7-8	-	TRBJ1-2	-	CASSLESRGGPGDYGYTF	TGTGCCAGCAGCTTAGAAAGCAGGGGAGGCCCTGGTGACTATGGCTACACCTTC
TRBV7-9	TRBD1	TRBJ1-4	-	CASSSPGTATNEKLFF	TGTGCCAGCAGTAGCCCAGGGACAGCAACTAATGAAAAACTGTTTTTT
TRBV6-7	-	TRBJ2-1	-	CASPRGAGYNEQFF	TGTGCCAGTCCTCGGGGGGCGGGCTACAATGAGCAGTTCTTC
TRBV2	TRBD1	TRBJ1-1	-	CASRSGQGASEAFF	TGTGCCAGCAGGAGTGGACAGGGGGCGTCTGAAGCTTTCTTT
TRBV6-1	-	TRBJ2-7	few	CASSQVYSYEQYF	TGTGCCAGCAGCCAAGTATACTCCTACGAGCAGTACTTC
TRBV7-3	-	TRBJ2-4	-	CASSLTGEFDIQYF	TGTGCCAGCAGCTTAACAGGGGAGTTTGACATTCAGTACTTC
TRBV7-6	TRBD2	TRBJ2-1	once	CASSLEASGLSYNEQFF	TGTGCCAGCAGCTTAGAGGCTAGCGGGTTGTCCTACAATGAGCAGTTCTTC
TRBV7-6	TRBD2	TRBJ2-7	-	CASSLQVAGGYEQYF	TGTGCCAGCAGCTTACAAGTAGCGGGGGGCTACGAGCAGTACTTC
TRBV9	-	TRBJ1-5	-	CASSVGGSQPQHF	TGTGCCAGCAGCGTGGGGGGAAGTCAGCCCCAGCATTTT
TRBV27	TRBD2	TRBJ2-5	-	CASSLRVGGAGETQYF	TGTGCCAGCAGTTTAAGGGTCGGGGGGGCCGGAGAGACCCAGTACTTC
TRBV7-6	-	TRBJ1-4	-	CASSSPGATNEKLFF	TGTGCCAGCAGCTCCCCAGGGGCAACTAATGAAAAACTGTTTTTT
TRBV6-5	-	TRBJ2-3	-	CASSSIYRPDTQYF	TGTGCCAGCAGTTCTATTTACAGGCCAGATACGCAGTATTTT
TRBV7-9	-	TRBJ2-6	-	CASSLTGLAGANVLTF	TGTGCCAGCAGCTTAACAGGTTTGGCTGGGGCCAACGTCCTGACTTTC
TRBV5-6	-	TRBJ2-7	few	CASSEGYEQYF	TGTGCCAGCAGCGAAGGCTACGAGCAGTACTTC
TRBV19	-	TRBJ2-7	-	CASSISGAYEQYF	TGTGCCAGTAGTATTTCAGGGGCCTACGAGCAGTACTTC
TRBV10-3	TRBD1	TRBJ1-2	-	CAISGGDRAYGYTF	TGTGCCATCAGTGGAGGGGACAGGGCCTATGGCTACACCTTC
TRBV27	-	TRBJ2-4	-	CASSRNTVAKNIQYF	TGTGCCAGCAGTCGAAATACAGTAGCCAAAAACATTCAGTACTTC
TRBV28	-	TRBJ2-3	-	CASIERGVGTDTQYF	TGTGCCAGCATCGAGAGGGGGGTCGGCACAGATACGCAGTATTTT
TRBV7-2	-	TRBJ2-2	-	CASRVGGYTGELFF	TGTGCCAGCAGGGTTGGGGGGTACACCGGGGAGCTGTTTTTT
TRBV2	-	TRBJ2-7	-	CASSDPETTEQYF	TGTGCCAGCAGTGACCCCGAGACTACGGAGCAGTACTTC
TRBV7-6	-	TRBJ2-7	-	CASSLSPVEGASYEQYF	TGTGCCAGCAGCTTATCCCCGGTGGAGGGCGCCTCCTACGAGCAGTACTTC
TRBV27	-	TRBJ2-7	-	CASSDGGNEQYF	TGTGCCAGCAGTGATGGGGGCAACGAGCAGTACTTC
TRBV7-9	-	TRBJ2-3	-	CASSGDGRGADTQYF	TGTGCCAGCAGCGGGGACGGAAGGGGCGCAGATACGCAGTATTTT
TRBV4-1	TRBD1	TRBJ1-5	-	CASSHRGLNQPQHF	TGCGCCAGCAGCCACAGGGGGCTCAATCAGCCCCAGCATTTT
TRBV27	TRBD1	TRBJ1-6	-	CASRPSPGQGSLSPLHF	TGTGCCAGCAGACCCTCTCCGGGACAGGGGTCCTTATCACCCCTCCACTTT
TRBV27	TRBD1	TRBJ1-5	-	CASSFERTGSQPQHF	TGTGCCAGCAGTTTTGAGAGGACAGGGAGTCAGCCCCAGCATTTT